This TCR beta chain came from a study of blood T cell repertoires in COVID-19. Study at large: Acute and convalescent COVID-19 samples came from the United States, Italy and Spain. T cells, B-cell-depleted T cells, or PBMCs supplied cDNA or gDNA.

The repertoire was sequenced with immunoSEQ multiplex PCR; TCRdb's copy has only in-frame clones and lacks some. Of some 150,000 clones detected, around nine tenths appear once; the ten largest clones hold 1.5% to 2%. Trimming took 5 bases from V and 5 from J, leaving 21 bases between them. The CDR3 contains 16 residues. The germline gives CDR1 KGHDR, CDR2 SFDVKD. The sequence derives from a human donor in a cohort sampled during active COVID-19. The sample comprised peripheral blood. This sequence joins TRBV24-1 and TRBJ2-7; a possible D gene is TRBD2 (5 bases). CDR3 coding DNA: TGTGCCACCAGTGTAGTTTCGGACTTTTGGATCAACGAGCAGTACTTC. It codes for CATSVVSDFWINEQYF.